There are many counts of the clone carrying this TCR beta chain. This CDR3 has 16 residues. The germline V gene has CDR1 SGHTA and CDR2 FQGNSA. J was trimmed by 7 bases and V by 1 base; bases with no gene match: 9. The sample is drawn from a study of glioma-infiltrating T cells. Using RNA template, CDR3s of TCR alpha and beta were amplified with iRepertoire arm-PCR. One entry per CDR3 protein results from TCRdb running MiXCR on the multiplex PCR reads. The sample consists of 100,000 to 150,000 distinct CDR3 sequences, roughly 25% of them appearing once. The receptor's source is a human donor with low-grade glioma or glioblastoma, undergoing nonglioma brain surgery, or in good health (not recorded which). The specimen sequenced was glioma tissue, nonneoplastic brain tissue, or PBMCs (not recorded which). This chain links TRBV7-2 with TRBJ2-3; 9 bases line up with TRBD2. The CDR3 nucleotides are TGTGCCAGCAGCTTAGGAGCGGGACTAGCTGAAAATACGCAGTATTTT. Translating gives CASSLGAGLAENTQYF. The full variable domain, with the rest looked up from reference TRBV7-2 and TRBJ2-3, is GAGVSQSPSNKVTEKGKDVELRCDPISGHTALYWYRQSLGQGLEFLIYFQGNSAPDKSGLPSDRFSAERTGGSVSTLTIQRTQQEDSAVYLCASSLGAGLAENTQYFGPGTRLTVL.